Below, one T cell receptor beta chain is given with its context. In the same sample, other DNA sequences code for this CDR3. The record originates from a study of T cell changes during pregnancy in multiple sclerosis. Repertoires were generated with immunoSEQ multiplex PCR, while TCRdb's copy carries only in-frame clones and drops some. Of tens of thousands of clones listed, over 90% are singletons. Deletions cut 2 bases from V and 1 base from J, with 9 bases between. Germline CDR1 reads SGDLS; CDR2 reads YYNGEE. The CDR3 covers 14 residues. The receptor was isolated from a female donor with multiple sclerosis, enrolled in a pregnancy study. The sequencing used peripheral blood, collected after pregnancy. This rearrangement joins TRBV9 to TRBJ1-1; D gene uncertain. The CDR3 here is CASSVVAENTEAFF. In DNA form, the CDR3 reads TGTGCCAGCAGCGTTGTGGCAGAGAACACTGAAGCTTTCTTT.